The T cell receptor (beta chain) described here comes from a study of blood T cells in healthy people across ages. Whole-study context: T cells yielded about one barcoded beta molecule per two cells through template switching.

As to this clonotype: Its antigen is still unknown.

Whole-study results and caveats: A roughly linear fall in TCR beta diversity per million T cells was seen with increasing age.

Total RNA extraction produced at least 5.5 micrograms (per sample) for the study. Germline assignment: CDR1 SGHTA and CDR2 FQGTGA. The trim removed 6 bases at V and 14 bases at J, leaving 10 bases unmatched. This CDR3 spans 13 amino acids. For the second PCR, which ran for roughly 6 to 12 cycles, a sample-barcoded 5' primer and a J-beta primer mix were used. Each cDNA molecule, via a template-switch adaptor with 12 random nucleotides, was tagged. TCRdb used MiXCR to reprocess the 5' RACE reads, holding one entry per CDR3 protein. This sample yields nearly 800,000 distinct CDR3 sequences, of which around 50% are seen a single time; about 26% belongs to the top ten.

The sample consisted of blood. The chain couples TRBV7-3 to TRBJ2-1, with 10 bases fitting TRBD1. This clonotype originated in a man aged 40-49 years in good health. The CDR3 DNA reads TGTGCCAGCAGACTAGGACAGGGGGGGAAAGAGTTCTTC. Amino acid sequence: CASRLGQGGKEFF.